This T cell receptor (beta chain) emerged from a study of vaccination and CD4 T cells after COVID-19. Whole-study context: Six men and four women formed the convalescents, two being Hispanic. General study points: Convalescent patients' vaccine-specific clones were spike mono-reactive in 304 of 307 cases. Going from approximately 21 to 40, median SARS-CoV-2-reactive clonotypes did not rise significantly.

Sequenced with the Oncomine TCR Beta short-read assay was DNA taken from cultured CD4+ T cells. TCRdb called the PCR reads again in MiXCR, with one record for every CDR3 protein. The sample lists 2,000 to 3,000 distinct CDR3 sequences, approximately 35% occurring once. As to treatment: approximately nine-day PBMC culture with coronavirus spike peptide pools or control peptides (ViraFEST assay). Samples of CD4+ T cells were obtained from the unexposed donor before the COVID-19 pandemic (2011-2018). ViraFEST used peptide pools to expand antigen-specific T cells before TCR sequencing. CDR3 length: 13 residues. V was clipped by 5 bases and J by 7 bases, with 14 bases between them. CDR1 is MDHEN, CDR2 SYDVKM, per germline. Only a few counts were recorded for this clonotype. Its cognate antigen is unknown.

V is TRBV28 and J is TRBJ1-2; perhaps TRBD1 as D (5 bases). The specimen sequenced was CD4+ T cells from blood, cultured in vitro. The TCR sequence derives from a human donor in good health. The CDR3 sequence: CASSLTGRSGYTF. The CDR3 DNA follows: TGTGCCAGCAGTCTCACAGGTAGAAGTGGCTACACCTTC.